These 31 T cell receptor beta chains originate from one sample sequenced in a study of lymphopenia after photon versus proton radiotherapy. Using immunoSEQ multiplex PCR, the repertoire was profiled, and TCRdb retains in-frame clones only, with some absent. The table shows 60,000 or so clones, with around 86% occurring only once. Sequenced material: peripheral blood, taken from a patient treated with photon-based radiotherapy. Receptors were obtained from a man in his forties or fifties with gastric cancer.

This sequence joins TRBV29-1 and TRBJ2-7, with 9 bases aligning to TRBD1. V was pared by 5 bases and J by 3 bases, with 5 bases of the junction left unmatched. Germline lookup yields CDR1 SQVTM and CDR2 ANQGSEA. This CDR3 is built from 13 residues. The DNA for the CDR3 is TGCAGCGTTCCCGGGACAGGGAACTACGAGCAGTACTTC. Protein product: CSVPGTGNYEQYF.

In the case of this clone: This sample includes further DNA sequences coding for the same CDR3. V and J are TRBV7-9 and TRBJ1-1; tentatively, D is TRBD1 (6 bases). V lost 5 bases and J 1 base, leaving 11 bases between the germline ends. CDR1 and CDR2 from the germline V gene are SEHNR and FQNEAQ (reference sequence). This CDR3 has 14 amino acids. The CDR3, as DNA: TGTGCCAGCAGCCCCGGACAGACGAACACTGAAGCTTTCTTT. Its translation: CASSPGQTNTEAFF.

The V gene is TRBV6-6, the J gene TRBJ1-1; D gene unclear. The CDR3 sequence is 12 residues long. V lost 8 bases to trimming and J lost 4 bases, with 11 bases between them. From germline, CDR1 is MNHNY and CDR2 SVGAGI (reference sequence). The CDR3 here is CASARVGTEAFF. The CDR3 DNA follows: TGTGCCAGCGCCCGAGTGGGCACTGAAGCTTTCTTT.

CDR3 loop: CASSRTGKNSPLHF. The CDR3 DNA follows: TGTGCCAGCAGCCGGACAGGGAAGAATTCACCCCTCCACTTT. This chain connects TRBV5-8 to TRBJ1-6, with 8 bases identical to TRBD1. J was trimmed by 7 bases and V by 4 bases; bases with no gene match: 4. CDR3 size: 14 residues. Germline-derived CDR1 and CDR2 are SGHTS and YDEGEE.

The chain is built from TRBV7-2 and TRBJ2-7; 7 nucleotides agree with TRBD1. The CDR3 spans 13 residues. The germline V gene has CDR1 SGHTA and CDR2 FQGNSA. V was clipped by 5 bases and J by 2 bases; unmatched bases: 3. The CDR3 is CASSRQGTYEQYF. The CDR3 DNA reads TGTGCCAGCAGCCGACAGGGAACCTACGAGCAGTACTTC.

With respect to this clone: Different DNA sequences within this sample yield the same CDR3. The rearrangement uses TRBV9 and TRBJ2-2; D is ambiguous. This CDR3 has 13 amino acids. The germline gives CDR1 SGDLS, CDR2 YYNGEE. Trimming took 4 bases from V and 4 from J, leaving 8 bases between them. The CDR3 region is CASSPRVTGELFF. The CDR3 bases are TGTGCCAGCAGCCCTCGAGTCACCGGGGAGCTGTTTTTT.

The chain recombines TRBV5-1 with TRBJ1-2; TRBD1 matches 9 bases. Germline trimming cut 3 bases from V and 6 bases from J; bases unmatched to any gene: 3. CDR1 SGHRS and CDR2 YFSETQ come from the germline V gene. The CDR3 contains 13 residues. The DNA of the CDR3 is TGCGCCAGCAGCTCACAGGGGGCCGATGGCTACACCTTC. Translated: CASSSQGADGYTF.

Only a few counts were recorded for this clone. The chain joins TRBV14 to TRBJ1-2, with D unresolved. The CDR3 length is 16 residues. Trimming took 2 bases from V and 4 from J, leaving 17 bases between them. Germline values: CDR1 SGHDN, CDR2 FVKESK. The CDR3: CASSQSLLTAAYGYTF. DNA for the CDR3: TGTGCCAGCAGCCAAAGTCTCCTTACAGCCGCCTATGGCTACACCTTC.

V is TRBV6-5 and J is TRBJ1-4, with a weak D call TRBD1 (6 bases). V lost 0 bases and J lost 11, with 10 bases in between. CDR1 and CDR2 from the germline V gene are MNHEY and SVGAGI. The CDR3 loop spans 13 amino acids. CDR3 region: CASSYSTQGKLFF. For the CDR3, the DNA is TGTGCCAGCAGTTACTCGACCCAGGGGAAACTGTTTTTT.

V and J are TRBV7-3 and TRBJ1-1; D gene unclear. The CDR3 has 13 residues. Trimming took 4 bases from V and 3 from J, leaving 9 bases between them. Per the germline V gene, CDR1 is SGHTA and CDR2 is FQGTGA. This CDR3 reads CASSSGGYTEAFF. Here the CDR3 DNA reads TGTGCCAGCAGCTCCGGTGGGTACACTGAAGCTTTCTTT.

The chain employs TRBV19 and TRBJ1-2, with a weak D call TRBD1 (6 bases). V lost 4 bases and J lost 4, with 10 bases in between. The CDR3 covers 13 residues. Germline assignment: CDR1 LNHDA and CDR2 SQIVND (reference sequence). CDR3 amino acids: CASSTQGTYGYTF. The CDR3 nucleotides are TGTGCCAGTAGTACGCAGGGGACCTATGGCTACACCTTC. Looking up the rest from reference TRBV19 and TRBJ1-2 gives the full variable domain: DGGITQSPKYLFRKEGQNVTLSCEQNLNHDAMYWYRQDPGQGLRLIYYSQIVNDFQKGDIAEGYSVSREKKESFPLTVTSAQKNPTAFYLCASSTQGTYGYTFGSGTRLTVV.

This rearrangement joins TRBV4-3 to TRBJ1-4; no definite D call. Trimming shortened V by 0 bases and J by 8 bases, and 16 bases separated the two germline ends. This CDR3 contains 16 residues. From germline, CDR1 is LGHNA and CDR2 YSLEER. CDR3 protein: CASSQDLGRRGEKLFF. As DNA, the CDR3 is TGCGCCAGCAGCCAAGATCTGGGTAGACGAGGGGAAAAACTGTTTTTT.

This chain uses TRBV7-3 with TRBJ1-1, with a possible D match to TRBD1 (6 bases). There are 14 residues in the CDR3. Germline CDR1 and CDR2: SGHTA and FQGTGA. V gave up 2 bases and J gave up 7 bases, with 14 bases separating them. The CDR3 is CASSLDGGRGEAFF. The CDR3 DNA reads TGTGCCAGCAGCTTAGACGGGGGGCGCGGTGAAGCTTTCTTT. The full variable domain, completed using reference TRBV7-3 and TRBJ1-1, is GAGVSQTPSNKVTEKGKYVELRCDPISGHTALYWYRQSLGQGPEFLIYFQGTGAADDSGLPNDRFFAVRPEGSVSTLKIQRTERGDSAVYLCASSLDGGRGEAFFGQGTRLTVV.

The rearrangement joins TRBV4-1 to TRBJ1-3; a weak D match, TRBD1 (5 bases). Trimming pared 4 bases from V and 3 bases from J, leaving 10 bases between. In germline, CDR1 is MGHRA, CDR2 YSYEKL. The CDR3 extends over 14 amino acids. CDR3 loop: CASSPGLLGNTIYF. CDR3 coding DNA: TGCGCCAGCAGCCCAGGGTTGCTTGGAAACACCATATATTTT.

The chain is built from TRBV7-9 and TRBJ1-3; 8 nucleotides match TRBD1. This CDR3 is built from 17 residues. Germline V CDR1 and CDR2: SEHNR, FQNEAQ (reference sequence). J was trimmed by 0 bases and V by 5 bases; bases with no gene match: 9. The CDR3 sequence: CASSPASGGYSGNTIYF. CDR3 in DNA: TGTGCCAGCAGCCCTGCGTCAGGGGGCTACTCTGGAAACACCATATATTTT.

The V gene is TRBV13, the J gene TRBJ1-2; D is undetermined. The CDR3 covers 12 residues. The germline V gene encodes CDR1 PRHDT and CDR2 FYEKMQ (reference sequence). Trimming took off 1 base at V and 3 bases at J, with 3 bases between the two ends. The CDR3 reads CASSLADYGYTF. For the CDR3, the DNA is TGTGCCAGCAGCTTAGCGGACTATGGCTACACCTTC.

The V gene is TRBV5-4, the J gene TRBJ1-2, with 10 bases fitting TRBD1. Trimming at V came to 4 bases and at J to 3 bases, leaving 6 bases not matched to a gene. The CDR3 length is 15 residues. The germline V gene has CDR1 SGHNT and CDR2 YYREEE (reference sequence). CDR3 in DNA: TGTGCCAGCAGCCCAGCGACAGGGGGCGACTATGGCTACACCTTC. Translated, it gives CASSPATGGDYGYTF.

This clone was counted once. This chain connects TRBV6-5 to TRBJ1-2, with 8 bases that match TRBD1. This CDR3 region has 13 residues. Germline trimming cut 7 bases from V and 4 bases from J; bases unmatched to any gene: 5. The germline V gene encodes CDR1 MNHEY and CDR2 SVGAGI. In DNA form, the CDR3 reads TGTGCCAGCACCCGACAGGGGATCTATGGCTACACCTTC. Amino acid sequence: CASTRQGIYGYTF.

J is TRBJ2-3 and V is TRBV9; D is perhaps TRBD2 (5 bases). V lost 3 bases and J lost 0, with 14 bases in between. Looked up from germline, CDR1 is SGDLS and CDR2 is YYNGEE. The CDR3 is made up of 16 amino acids. The CDR3 DNA sequence: TGTGCCAGCAGCGCCCCCCCTCGGGGTAGCACAGATACGCAGTATTTT. This translates into CASSAPPRGSTDTQYF.

The rearrangement joins TRBV6-5 to TRBJ2-5; D may be TRBD2 (5 bases). Germline assignment: CDR1 MNHEY and CDR2 SVGAGI. The CDR3 runs to 13 residues. V dropped 5 bases and J dropped 6 bases, with 13 bases sitting between them. The CDR3 DNA sequence: TGTGCCAGCAGTGGCGAGGGTTCAAAGACCCAGTACTTC. Translating it yields CASSGEGSKTQYF.

The V and J genes are TRBV19 and TRBJ2-7, with D unresolved. This CDR3 is built from 12 residues. V was pared by 6 bases and J by 2 bases, with 8 bases between. The germline gives CDR1 LNHDA, CDR2 SQIVND (reference sequence). CDR3 in amino acids: CASRAGTYEQYF. In nucleotides, the CDR3 is TGTGCCAGTAGAGCCGGAACCTACGAGCAGTACTTC.

The chain is built from TRBV5-6 and TRBJ2-7, with unresolved D. From germline, CDR1 is SGHDT and CDR2 YYEEEE. This CDR3 region has 15 residues. V lost 0 bases to trimming and J lost 0 bases, with 10 bases between them. This chain's CDR3 is CASSLGRRLSYEQYF. The CDR3 coding sequence is TGTGCCAGCAGCTTGGGGCGCAGGCTCTCCTACGAGCAGTACTTC. Full variable domain (rest looked up from reference TRBV5-6 and TRBJ2-7): DAGVTQSPTHLIKTRGQQVTLRCSPKSGHDTVSWYQQALGQGPQFIFQYYEEEERQRGNFPDRFSGHQFPNYSSELNVNALLLGDSALYLCASSLGRRLSYEQYFGPGTRLTVT.

The chain combines TRBV6-6 with TRBJ1-4, with TRBD1 matching 7 bases. This CDR3 is built from 15 residues. The germline gives CDR1 MNHNY, CDR2 SVGAGI (reference sequence). V lost 5 bases, J lost 7 bases, and 10 bases stayed unmatched. The CDR3 sequence is CASSKGQGGGEKLFF. DNA of the CDR3: TGTGCCAGCAGTAAAGGCCAGGGGGGAGGTGAAAAACTGTTTTTT.

The chain is built from TRBV19 and TRBJ1-1, with D unresolved. Germline CDR1 is LNHDA and CDR2 is SQIVND (reference sequence). This CDR3 has 11 residues. The V gene lost 7 bases and the J gene lost 5 bases, with 8 bases spanning the gap. CDR3: CASTLGTEAFF. The CDR3 DNA sequence: TGTGCCAGTACCCTGGGAACTGAAGCTTTCTTT.

The chain recombines TRBV6-5 with TRBJ2-2; D call uncertain. Trimming left V 0 bases short and J 14 bases short, with 7 bases between. The CDR3 consists of 11 residues. The V gene's germline CDR1 is MNHEY and CDR2 SVGAGI. The CDR3 region has the DNA TGTGCCAGCAGTTACTCCCGGGTTCTGTTTTTT. Encoded protein: CASSYSRVLFF.

The rearrangement joins TRBV5-1 to TRBJ1-3; possibly TRBD1 for D (5 bases). Germline V gene lookup returns CDR1 SGHRS and CDR2 YFSETQ. The CDR3 loop spans 15 amino acids. The germline V and J ends were trimmed by 4 bases and 0 bases, with 11 bases remaining between them. The chain's CDR3 is CASSEDSYSGNTIYF. The CDR3 DNA sequence: TGCGCCAGCAGCGAAGACAGTTACTCTGGAAACACCATATATTTT.

This chain joins TRBV7-2 and TRBJ2-2, with a tentative D call TRBD1 (5 bases). The CDR3 covers 13 residues. Trimming stripped 1 base from V and 8 bases from J, with 8 bases between. Germline CDR1 is SGHTA and CDR2 is FQGNSA. CDR3: CASSLEGWGELFF. Written as DNA, the CDR3 is TGTGCCAGCAGCTTAGAGGGGTGGGGGGAGCTGTTTTTT.

In this sample, this clone turned up a few times. The rearrangement joins TRBV7-9 to TRBJ1-5; D unclear. This CDR3 is built from 13 residues. V was shortened by 5 bases and J by 7 bases, with 12 bases between the two germline ends. Germline V gene data show CDR1 as SEHNR and CDR2 as FQNEAQ (reference sequence). The CDR3 DNA follows: TGTGCCAGCAGCCCTTTGGGTTGGCAGCCCCAGCATTTT. Translating it yields CASSPLGWQPQHF. The variable domain in full, with the rest retrieved from reference TRBV7-9 and TRBJ1-5, is DTGVSQNPRHKITKRGQNVTFRCDPISEHNRLYWYRQTLGQGPEFLTYFQNEAQLEKSRLLSDRFSAERPKGSFSTLEIQRTEQGDSAMYLCASSPLGWQPQHFGDGTRLSIL.

The rearrangement joins TRBV4-3 to TRBJ1-4; a possible D gene is TRBD1 (6 bases). Germline-derived CDR1 and CDR2 are LGHNA and YSLEER. The CDR3 spans 16 residues. The V and J ends lost 8 bases and 5 bases respectively, with 21 bases between them. The CDR3, as DNA: TGCGCCAGCTCACCCGGGGGGGCTCTCAACAATGAAAAACTGTTTTTT. Its protein product is CASSPGGALNNEKLFF.

CDR3 in DNA: TGCGCCAGCAGCTTGGGGGAAGACACTGAAGCTTTCTTT. Translated, it gives CASSLGEDTEAFF. The chain carries TRBV5-1 and TRBJ1-1; D remains ambiguous. Between the trimmed V and J ends, which lost 0 bases and 3 bases, there was a span of 6 bases. This CDR3 has 13 residues. Germline V CDR1 and CDR2: SGHRS, YFSETQ.

The genes are TRBV5-1 and TRBJ1-1; unclear D gene. V lost 4 bases to trimming and J lost 4 bases, with 17 bases between them. CDR1 and CDR2 from the germline V gene are SGHRS and YFSETQ. The CDR3 spans 15 residues. CDR3 bases: TGCGCCAGCAGCCCGCCGACGCAGGTCAGCACTGAAGCTTTCTTT. It specifies CASSPPTQVSTEAFF. Full variable domain (outside the CDR3, taken from reference TRBV5-1 and TRBJ1-1): KAGVTQTPRYLIKTRGQQVTLSCSPISGHRSVSWYQQTPGQGLQFLFEYFSETQRNKGNFPGRFSGRQFSNSRSEMNVSTLELGDSALYLCASSPPTQVSTEAFFGQGTRLTVV.